This T cell receptor beta chain was recovered during a study of glioma-infiltrating T cells after dendritic cell vaccination. The wider study: Monocyte-derived dendritic cells, cultured seven days with IL-4 and GM-CSF, were pulsed with autologous tumor lysate. Pretreatment tumor samples came from fresh-frozen leftovers of the lysate-source resection.

Assay used: immunoSEQ multiplex PCR; TCRdb lists only in-frame clones, some missing. The repertoire holds roughly 3,100 clones, with roughly 85% as singletons. The CDR3 totals 15 residues. Germline CDR1 is SGHRS and CDR2 is YFSETQ. V lost 4 bases, J lost 5 bases, and 10 bases stayed unmatched. The material was tumor tissue, obtained before dendritic cell vaccination. The TCR originated in a human donor with glioblastoma. This chain joins TRBV5-1 and TRBJ1-1, with 8 bases aligning to TRBD1. This CDR3 is CASSPGGVGRTEAFF. In DNA, the CDR3 is TGCGCCAGCAGCCCAGGGGGCGTAGGTAGGACTGAAGCTTTCTTT.